The 32 T cell receptor beta chains given below trace back to one sample, sequenced in a study of identifying expanded T cells in peripheral blood. Clones were sequenced by immunoSEQ multiplex PCR, and TCRdb holds only the in-frame ones, with some missing. The table lists about 110,000 clones, around 89% of them singletons. Material for sequencing was blood. These receptor sequences come from a person aged 18 to 75 in good health.

The chain is built from TRBV5-4 and TRBJ2-3, with D unclear. Germline V lookup: CDR1 SGHNT, CDR2 YYREEE (reference sequence). V was clipped by 5 bases and J by 4 bases, with 11 bases between them. This CDR3 is built from 13 residues. The CDR3 is CASRTWVADTQYF. The CDR3 nucleotides are TGTGCCAGCAGAACTTGGGTTGCAGATACGCAGTATTTT.

The V call is TRBV5-5, the J call TRBJ1-4; no clear D gene. The CDR3 is 14 amino acids. Germline CDR1 reads SGHKS; CDR2 reads YYEKEE (reference sequence). V was trimmed by 0 bases and J by 3 bases, leaving 6 bases between them. The DNA for the CDR3 is TGTGCCAGCAGCTTGGACAGACCTAATGAAAAACTGTTTTTT. Amino acids: CASSLDRPNEKLFF.

By sample share, this clone is medium-sized (0.01 to 0.1%). The rearrangement joins TRBV9 to TRBJ2-7, with a possible D match to TRBD1 (6 bases). Germline V gene sequence: CDR1 SGDLS, CDR2 YYNGEE. Trimming left V 4 bases short and J 4 bases short, with 21 bases between. The CDR3 runs 16 residues. DNA for the CDR3: TGTGCCAGCAGCCCAAGGACCGGGACACAGATTTACGAGCAGTACTTC. Protein sequence: CASSPRTGTQIYEQYF.

The DNA of the CDR3 is TGTGCCAGCAGTGGGACGGCGAACTATGGCTACACCTTC. As protein: CASSGTANYGYTF. The gene calls are TRBV6-1 and TRBJ1-2; D is uncertain. Trimming took off 4 bases at V and 2 bases at J, with 8 bases between the two ends. The CDR3 has 13 amino acids. Germline values: CDR1 MNHNS, CDR2 SASEGT.

The gene calls are TRBV28 and TRBJ2-5; D not resolved. CDR3 length: 10 residues. V was pared by 3 bases and J by 5 bases, with 1 base between. CDR1 is MDHEN, CDR2 SYDVKM, per germline. CDR3 amino acids: CASSFETQYF. CDR3 DNA sequence: TGTGCCAGCAGTTTCGAGACCCAGTACTTC.

The J gene is TRBJ1-2, the V gene TRBV6-6; D might be TRBD1 (6 bases). The V gene's germline CDR1 is MNHNY and CDR2 SVGAGI (reference sequence). CDR3 size: 13 residues. Trimming took off 6 bases at V and 2 bases at J, with 10 bases between the two ends. The CDR3 reads CASSPDRNYGYTF. CDR3 in DNA: TGTGCCAGCAGCCCCGACAGGAACTATGGCTACACCTTC.

The chain has TRBV19 and TRBJ1-1, with no clear D. Trimming shortened V by 7 bases and J by 0 bases, and 9 bases separated the two germline ends. The CDR3 loop spans 13 amino acids. Looked up from germline, CDR1 is LNHDA and CDR2 is SQIVND (reference sequence). The CDR3 coding sequence is TGTGCCAGTAACGGGGATGTGAACACTGAAGCTTTCTTT. Translating it yields CASNGDVNTEAFF.

This rearrangement joins TRBV7-9 to TRBJ1-5; 7 bases are shared with TRBD1. V lost 4 bases and J lost 4; bases outside the gene matches: 4. In germline, CDR1 is SEHNR, CDR2 FQNEAQ (reference sequence). The CDR3 spans 14 residues. The CDR3 loop reads CASSSQQGNQPQHF. The DNA for the CDR3 is TGTGCCAGCAGCTCGCAACAGGGGAATCAGCCCCAGCATTTT.

The chain carries TRBV6-5 and TRBJ1-5; no firm D call. The CDR3 has 13 residues. V shed 4 bases and J shed 5 bases, with 9 bases lying between them. CDR1 and CDR2 from the germline V gene are MNHEY and SVGAGI. CDR3 sequence: CASSSRTDQPQHF. DNA of the CDR3: TGTGCCAGCAGTTCCAGGACGGATCAGCCCCAGCATTTT.

The chain links TRBV19 to TRBJ1-2; D might be TRBD1 (6 bases). The V gene lost 10 bases and the J gene lost 7 bases, with 16 bases spanning the gap. Germline loops: CDR1 LNHDA, CDR2 SQIVND (reference sequence). This CDR3 region has 12 residues. The CDR3 spells CATQEGGGGYTF. The CDR3 coding sequence is TGTGCCACCCAGGAGGGGGGCGGTGGCTACACCTTC. Full variable domain (rest looked up from reference TRBV19 and TRBJ1-2): DGGITQSPKYLFRKEGQNVTLSCEQNLNHDAMYWYRQDPGQGLRLIYYSQIVNDFQKGDIAEGYSVSREKKESFPLTVTSAQKNPTAFYLCATQEGGGGYTFGSGTRLTVV.

This chain joins TRBV6-1 and TRBJ2-1, with D maybe TRBD1 (5 bases). This CDR3 has 14 residues. V was clipped by 7 bases and J by 4 bases, with 14 bases between them. Looked up from germline, CDR1 is MNHNS and CDR2 is SASEGT. The CDR3 reads CASNTRTLYNEQFF. The CDR3 bases are TGTGCCAGCAACACAAGGACATTGTACAATGAGCAGTTCTTC.

The V call is TRBV5-8, the J call TRBJ2-7; D gene unclear. The CDR3 totals 13 residues. Germline-derived CDR1 and CDR2 are SGHTS and YDEGEE. With 2 bases removed from V and 3 bases from J, the gap between germline ends came to 9 bases. CDR3 nucleotide sequence: TGTGCCAGCAGCTTAGGACGGAACTACGAGCAGTACTTC. This codes for CASSLGRNYEQYF. The full variable domain, rest sourced from reference TRBV5-8 and TRBJ2-7, is EAGVTQSPTHLIKTRGQQATLRCSPISGHTSVYWYQQALGLGLQFLLWYDEGEERNRGNFPPRFSGRQFPNYSSELNVNALELEDSALYLCASSLGRNYEQYFGPGTRLTVT.

This chain joins TRBV19 and TRBJ2-3; D not resolved. The CDR3 spans 12 residues. V lost 9 bases and J lost 14, with 21 bases in between. Germline values: CDR1 LNHDA, CDR2 SQIVND (reference sequence). The chain's CDR3 is CASRSRSVDPYF. CDR3 nucleotides: TGTGCCAGCCGCTCTAGATCCGTTGATCCGTATTTT.

This rearrangement joins TRBV7-9 to TRBJ2-7, with D hard to call. V lost 3 bases, J lost 2 bases, and 11 bases lay in between. The CDR3 is 14 amino acids. CDR1 and CDR2 (germline): SEHNR, FQNEAQ (reference sequence). The CDR3, as DNA: TGTGCCAGCAGCTTCGACACCACGCCCTACGAGCAGTACTTC. Translation: CASSFDTTPYEQYF.

This chain uses TRBV6-5 with TRBJ1-2, with 7 bases matching TRBD1. The CDR3 runs to 15 residues. Unmatched junction bases numbered 9, after V lost 6 bases and J lost 2 bases. In germline, CDR1 is MNHEY, CDR2 SVGAGI. CDR3 coding DNA: TGTGCCAGCAGCCCCGGGACAGTTCTCAACTATGGCTACACCTTC. This encodes CASSPGTVLNYGYTF.

The J gene is TRBJ1-2, the V gene TRBV7-2, with TRBD1 identical over 8 bases. V dropped 4 bases and J dropped 8; count of bases not matched to a gene: 12. The germline gives CDR1 SGHTA, CDR2 FQGNSA. The CDR3 is 15 residues long. CDR3 protein: CASSSPGQAIGGYTF. Written as DNA, the CDR3 is TGTGCCAGCAGCTCCCCGGGACAGGCTATAGGGGGCTACACCTTC.

Regarding this clone: At the DNA level, this CDR3 is encoded by other sequences in the same sample as well. The gene calls are TRBV6-1 and TRBJ1-2; D gene uncertain. V lost 4 bases, J lost 2 bases, and 8 bases lay in between. Germline values: CDR1 MNHNS, CDR2 SASEGT. The CDR3 contains 13 residues. CDR3 sequence (DNA): TGTGCCAGCAGTGTACAAGGGAACTATGGCTACACCTTC. Residues: CASSVQGNYGYTF.

This clone was seen only once. J is TRBJ1-3 and V is TRBV29-1; no clear D. This CDR3 comprises 13 residues. Deletions cut 3 bases from V and 2 bases from J, with 8 bases between. CDR1 SQVTM and CDR2 ANQGSEA come from the germline V gene. The CDR3 loop is CSVERDAGNTIYF. As DNA, the CDR3 is TGCAGCGTTGAGAGGGATGCTGGAAACACCATATATTTT.

The rearrangement uses TRBV9 and TRBJ2-5, with a weak D call TRBD2 (5 bases). Looked up from germline, CDR1 is SGDLS and CDR2 is YYNGEE. This CDR3 region has 10 residues. Trimming stripped 6 bases from V and 5 bases from J, with 5 bases between. CDR3 sequence reads: CASKRETQYF. The CDR3 nucleotides are TGTGCCAGCAAGCGGGAGACCCAGTACTTC.

V is TRBV19 and J is TRBJ1-1; D is unresolved. CDR1 is LNHDA and CDR2 is SQIVND in the germline V gene (reference sequence). V was shortened by 2 bases and J by 1 base, with 5 bases between the two germline ends. CDR3 length: 13 amino acids. CDR3 region: CASSIPRNTEAFF. The CDR3 bases are TGTGCCAGTAGTATACCGAGGAACACTGAAGCTTTCTTT. Supplemented by reference TRBV19 and TRBJ1-1, the full variable domain reads DGGITQSPKYLFRKEGQNVTLSCEQNLNHDAMYWYRQDPGQGLRLIYYSQIVNDFQKGDIAEGYSVSREKKESFPLTVTSAQKNPTAFYLCASSIPRNTEAFFGQGTRLTVV.

The CDR3 DNA reads as TGTGCCAGTAACCCAGGGATCGATCAGCCCCAGCATTTT. The encoded protein is CASNPGIDQPQHF. This chain connects TRBV19 to TRBJ1-5; possible D gene TRBD1, 5 bases. The CDR3 length is 13 residues. Trimming pared 7 bases from V and 5 bases from J, leaving 12 bases between. Looked up from germline, CDR1 is LNHDA and CDR2 is SQIVND (reference sequence). The entire variable domain, with the rest obtained from reference TRBV19 and TRBJ1-5, is as follows: DGGITQSPKYLFRKEGQNVTLSCEQNLNHDAMYWYRQDPGQGLRLIYYSQIVNDFQKGDIAEGYSVSREKKESFPLTVTSAQKNPTAFYLCASNPGIDQPQHFGDGTRLSIL.

This clone rates as medium-sized (0.01 to 0.1%). The V gene is TRBV14, the J gene TRBJ1-4; D remains ambiguous. With 3 bases removed from V and 4 bases from J, the gap between germline ends came to 15 bases. Germline V gene lookup returns CDR1 SGHDN and CDR2 FVKESK. This CDR3 contains 16 residues. The CDR3 region is CASSHSYGGLNEKLFF. The CDR3, as DNA: TGTGCCAGCAGCCATTCCTATGGTGGGCTTAATGAAAAACTGTTTTTT.

The chain couples TRBV7-2 to TRBJ2-1, with D tentatively TRBD2 (5 bases). The CDR3 totals 19 residues. V lost 8 bases, J lost 7 bases, and 33 bases lay in between. In germline, CDR1 is SGHTA, CDR2 FQGNSA. This CDR3 is CASWLLVSSGRRMGNEQFF. The CDR3 nucleotides are TGTGCCAGCTGGCTTCTAGTCAGTTCGGGGAGAAGGATGGGGAATGAGCAGTTCTTC.

This clone was seen only once. The V call is TRBV5-1, the J call TRBJ1-2; the match to TRBD1 covers 7 bases. J lost 5 bases, V lost 7 bases, and 8 bases had no gene match. In germline, CDR1 is SGHRS, CDR2 YFSETQ. The CDR3 runs 13 residues. Here the CDR3 reads CASGYRGGYGYTF. CDR3 nucleotide sequence: TGCGCCAGCGGATACAGGGGAGGGTATGGCTACACCTTC. The full variable domain, its missing parts supplied by reference TRBV5-1 and TRBJ1-2, is KAGVTQTPRYLIKTRGQQVTLSCSPISGHRSVSWYQQTPGQGLQFLFEYFSETQRNKGNFPGRFSGRQFSNSRSEMNVSTLELGDSALYLCASGYRGGYGYTFGSGTRLTVV.

This clone appeared many times. J is TRBJ1-2 and V is TRBV5-6; TRBD1 might be the D (6 bases). V lost 2 bases to trimming and J lost 7 bases, with 12 bases between them. This CDR3 spans 13 amino acids. Per germline, CDR1 SGHDT and CDR2 YYEEEE. This CDR3 reads CASSFNRDGGYTF. Written as DNA, the CDR3 is TGTGCCAGCAGCTTTAACAGGGACGGTGGCTACACCTTC. Filled out from reference TRBV5-6 and TRBJ1-2, the complete variable domain reads DAGVTQSPTHLIKTRGQQVTLRCSPKSGHDTVSWYQQALGQGPQFIFQYYEEEERQRGNFPDRFSGHQFPNYSSELNVNALLLGDSALYLCASSFNRDGGYTFGSGTRLTVV.

The chain combines TRBV10-1 with TRBJ2-1; TRBD1 agrees at 9 bases. Germline V lookup: CDR1 WNHNN, CDR2 SYGVQD (reference sequence). J lost 7 bases, V lost 0 bases, and 4 bases had no gene match. The CDR3 contains 15 residues. CDR3 amino acids: CASSESGTGWNEQFF. Written as DNA, the CDR3 is TGCGCCAGCAGTGAGTCCGGGACAGGGTGGAATGAGCAGTTCTTC.

The gene calls are TRBV6-5 and TRBJ1-2; perhaps TRBD1 as D (6 bases). The length of the CDR3 is 13 residues. The germline gives CDR1 MNHEY, CDR2 SVGAGI. V lost 5 bases to trimming and J lost 8 bases, with 15 bases between them. In DNA, the CDR3 is TGTGCCAGCAGTACACAACAGGGATACGGCTACACCTTC. It translates to CASSTQQGYGYTF.

This chain links TRBV28 with TRBJ2-1, with 7 bases aligning to TRBD2. The V gene's germline CDR1 is MDHEN and CDR2 SYDVKM. The CDR3 runs 16 residues. Trimming cost V 6 bases and J 8 bases; bases outside gene matches: 16. In DNA, the CDR3 is TGTGCCAGCAGATCCAATCTAGCGGTTCAAGCCCATGAGCAGTTCTTC. Its protein product is CASRSNLAVQAHEQFF.

The chain combines TRBV4-2 with TRBJ2-7; D is unresolved. This CDR3 contains 15 residues. Trimming removed 1 base at V and 1 base at J, with 11 bases between. The V gene's germline CDR1 is LGHNA and CDR2 YNFKEQ. The chain's CDR3 is CASSQAMDVSYEQYF. Here the CDR3 DNA reads TGTGCCAGCAGCCAAGCGATGGACGTTTCCTACGAGCAGTACTTC.

The chain has TRBV6-4 and TRBJ2-1; TRBD1 matches 8 bases. J was trimmed by 0 bases and V by 8 bases; bases with no gene match: 9. This CDR3 comprises 16 residues. The germline V gene encodes CDR1 MRHNA and CDR2 SNTAGT. CDR3 bases: TGTGCCAGCTCAGGACAGGGCGAGAGCTCCTACAATGAGCAGTTCTTC. Its translation is CASSGQGESSYNEQFF.

The chain couples TRBV5-1 to TRBJ2-7; 7 nucleotides align to TRBD1. Per germline, CDR1 SGHRS and CDR2 YFSETQ. Losses at the gene ends were 5 bases for V and 4 bases for J; bases not matched to a gene: 3. The length of the CDR3 is 12 residues. This chain's CDR3 is CASRQTGYEQYF. CDR3 DNA: TGCGCCAGCAGGCAGACAGGGTACGAGCAGTACTTC.

This chain links TRBV6-4 with TRBJ1-2; 9 bases match TRBD1. The CDR3 has 16 amino acids. Germline-derived CDR1 and CDR2 are MRHNA and SNTAGT. After removal of 1 base from V and 5 bases from J, the junction contained 8 bases not matched to a gene. CDR3 DNA: TGTGCCAGCAGTGACTATCCGGGACAGGGAATTTATGGCTACACCTTC. This sequence encodes CASSDYPGQGIYGYTF.